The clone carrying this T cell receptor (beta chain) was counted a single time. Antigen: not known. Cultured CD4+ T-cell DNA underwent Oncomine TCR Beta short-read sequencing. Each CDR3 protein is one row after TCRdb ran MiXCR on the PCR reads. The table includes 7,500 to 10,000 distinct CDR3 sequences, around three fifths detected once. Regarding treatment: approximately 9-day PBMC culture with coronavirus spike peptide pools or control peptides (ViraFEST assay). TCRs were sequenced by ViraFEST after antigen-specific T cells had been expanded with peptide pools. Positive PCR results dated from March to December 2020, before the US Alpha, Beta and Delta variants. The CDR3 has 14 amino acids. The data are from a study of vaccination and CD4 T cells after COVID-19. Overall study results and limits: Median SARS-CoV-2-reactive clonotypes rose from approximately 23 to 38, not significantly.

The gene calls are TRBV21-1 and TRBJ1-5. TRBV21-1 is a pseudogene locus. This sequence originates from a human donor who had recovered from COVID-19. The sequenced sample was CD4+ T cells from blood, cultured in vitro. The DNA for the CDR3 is TGTGCCAGCAGCACATTGGACGGGTTTCAGCCCCAGCATTTT. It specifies CASSTLDGFQPQHF.